Below, 27 T cell receptor beta chains from the same sample are listed, as sequenced in a study of blood T cell repertoires in COVID-19. Clones were read by immunoSEQ multiplex PCR, and TCRdb kept only the in-frame ones, dropping some. The table records about 270,000 clones, over 75% of them present only once. Sequencing used peripheral blood. The receptor set was obtained from a human donor in a cohort sampled during active COVID-19.

V and J are TRBV6-5 and TRBJ1-6; 8 positions agree with TRBD1. CDR3 length: 15 amino acids. CDR1 and CDR2 from the germline V gene are MNHEY and SVGAGI. V gave up 6 bases and J gave up 7 bases; unmatched junction bases: 8. The CDR3 nucleotides are TGTGCCAGCAGGCGATCCGGGACAGGAAATTCACCCCTCCACTTT. Translated, it gives CASRRSGTGNSPLHF.

The CDR3 bases are TGCGCCAGCAGTGAGCAAGAGCGAGATACGCAGTATTTT. Translating it yields CASSEQERDTQYF. The chain has TRBV10-2 and TRBJ2-3; D not resolved. This CDR3 comprises 13 residues. The V end lost 2 bases, the J end lost 5 bases, and 8 bases lay between the germline ends. Germline loops: CDR1 WSHSY, CDR2 SAAADI.

The V gene is TRBV19, the J gene TRBJ2-3, with TRBD2 matching over 10 bases. V lost 7 bases to trimming and J lost 3 bases; unmatched junction nucleotides: 10. This CDR3 region has 16 residues. CDR1 is LNHDA, CDR2 SQIVND, per germline (reference sequence). The chain's CDR3 is CASTDSSGSWTDTQYF. The CDR3 coding sequence is TGTGCCAGTACCGACTCTAGCGGGAGTTGGACAGATACGCAGTATTTT. The full variable domain, completed using reference TRBV19 and TRBJ2-3, is DGGITQSPKYLFRKEGQNVTLSCEQNLNHDAMYWYRQDPGQGLRLIYYSQIVNDFQKGDIAEGYSVSREKKESFPLTVTSAQKNPTAFYLCASTDSSGSWTDTQYFGPGTRLTVL.

J is TRBJ2-5 and V is TRBV28; maybe TRBD1 (6 bases). V was pared by 5 bases and J by 2 bases, with 18 bases between. The CDR3 loop spans 16 amino acids. The germline CDR1 and CDR2 sequences are MDHEN and SYDVKM. The CDR3 DNA follows: TGTGCCAGCAGTCCCTCGAGAGGGGGACGGCAAGAGACCCAGTACTTC. This translates into CASSPSRGGRQETQYF.

The rearrangement links TRBV16 to TRBJ1-1; D is uncertain. Germline V lookup: CDR1 KGHSY, CDR2 FQNENV. This CDR3 spans 14 amino acids. Trimming cost V 0 bases and J 5 bases, with 10 bases left between them. CDR3 protein: CASSQSSGGTEAFF. DNA of the CDR3: TGTGCCAGCAGCCAATCGTCAGGTGGAACTGAAGCTTTCTTT.

The chain joins TRBV4-2 to TRBJ2-3; 7 bases agree with TRBD2. Trimming at V came to 1 base and at J to 0 bases, leaving 4 bases not matched to a gene. CDR3 length equals 16 residues. Germline V gives CDR1 LGHNA, CDR2 YNFKEQ. CDR3 sequence (DNA): TGTGCCAGCAGCCAAGGGCTAGCGGCTAGCACAGATACGCAGTATTTT. This sequence encodes CASSQGLAASTDTQYF.

The chain couples TRBV11-1 to TRBJ2-5, with D maybe TRBD1 (7 bases). V lost 6 bases, J lost 5 bases, and 22 bases lay in between. CDR3 size: 16 residues. CDR1 is SGHAT, CDR2 FQDESV, per germline (reference sequence). The CDR3 loop is CASRETQGTEGETQYF. CDR3 coding DNA: TGTGCCAGCAGGGAGACACAGGGGACTGAAGGGGAGACCCAGTACTTC.

This chain joins TRBV29-1 and TRBJ1-1; TRBD1 might be the D (6 bases). Trimming left V 4 bases short and J 2 bases short, with 23 bases between. The CDR3 has 17 amino acids. Germline V gene lookup returns CDR1 SQVTM and CDR2 ANQGSEA. In DNA form, the CDR3 reads TGCAGCGTTGTAGGTAAGGGGGACCTCGTTTTAAACACTGAAGCTTTCTTT. This translates into CSVVGKGDLVLNTEAFF.

Notes on this clone: The same CDR3 arises from other DNA sequences in this sample as well. The chain couples TRBV11-2 to TRBJ2-1, with a tentative D call TRBD2 (6 bases). Trimming cost V 5 bases and J 0 bases, with 14 bases left between them. Germline V gene sequence: CDR1 SGHAT, CDR2 FQNNGV. CDR3 length equals 16 residues. The CDR3 sequence: CASSPLAASSYNEQFF. Written as DNA, the CDR3 is TGTGCCAGCAGCCCTTTAGCGGCAAGCTCCTACAATGAGCAGTTCTTC.

This chain joins TRBV27 and TRBJ1-5; TRBD1 agrees at 8 bases. The CDR3 contains 16 residues. Germline values: CDR1 MNHEY, CDR2 SMNVEV (reference sequence). The ends lost 8 bases at V and 1 base at J; junction bases unmatched: 10. The CDR3 loop reads CASGPTGGSSNQPQHF. DNA for the CDR3: TGTGCCAGCGGACCTACAGGGGGATCGAGCAATCAGCCCCAGCATTTT.

V and J are TRBV11-2 and TRBJ2-1, with TRBD2 identical over 9 bases. Germline V gives CDR1 SGHAT, CDR2 FQNNGV. V trimming: 1 base; J trimming: 8 bases; junction bases outside the gene matches: 9. The CDR3 is 16 amino acids. The CDR3 region is CASSLVGLAGRDEQFF. The DNA for the CDR3 is TGTGCCAGCAGCTTAGTTGGGCTAGCGGGGAGGGATGAGCAGTTCTTC.

DNA for the CDR3: TGTGCCAGCAGCCCCCGGACTAACAATGAGCAGTTCTTC. Amino acids: CASSPRTNNEQFF. The chain links TRBV6-5 to TRBJ2-1; D is possibly TRBD2 (6 bases). Germline-derived CDR1 and CDR2 are MNHEY and SVGAGI. The CDR3 runs 13 residues. With 6 bases removed from V and 5 bases from J, the gap between germline ends came to 11 bases.

This clone came up once. The J gene is TRBJ2-1, the V gene TRBV6-5; the D gene is possibly TRBD2 (6 bases). Germline lookup yields CDR1 MNHEY and CDR2 SVGAGI. Trimming shortened V by 5 bases and J by 6 bases, and 17 bases separated the two germline ends. The CDR3 is 15 residues long. The CDR3 sequence: CASSLTSFSSNEQFF. CDR3 nucleotide sequence: TGTGCCAGCAGTCTGACTAGTTTTTCGAGCAATGAGCAGTTCTTC.

The chain employs TRBV18 and TRBJ2-3, with TRBD2 matching 8 bases. V trimming: 4 bases; J trimming: 2 bases; junction bases outside the gene matches: 5. CDR1 is KGHSH, CDR2 LQKENI, per germline. The CDR3 consists of 15 residues. The CDR3 reads CASSLTSGNTDTQYF. As DNA, the CDR3 is TGTGCCAGCTCACTTACTAGCGGAAACACAGATACGCAGTATTTT.

This rearrangement joins TRBV27 to TRBJ1-2, with D hard to call. Germline CDR1 and CDR2: MNHEY and SMNVEV (reference sequence). Trimming left V 5 bases short and J 5 bases short, with 12 bases between. The CDR3 is 13 residues long. Here the CDR3 reads CASSPRRAYGYTF. The CDR3 bases are TGTGCCAGCAGTCCCCGGCGGGCTTATGGCTACACCTTC.

This clone turned up a few times. The chain uses TRBV4-3 and TRBJ2-3; no reliable D call. V lost 0 bases and J 2 bases, leaving 6 bases between the germline ends. Germline V gene data show CDR1 as LGHNA and CDR2 as YSLEER. CDR3 length: 14 amino acids. CDR3 bases: TGCGCCAGCAGCCAAGAGAGGAACACAGATACGCAGTATTTT. Translation gives CASSQERNTDTQYF.

The chain links TRBV27 to TRBJ2-7; TRBD2 matches 11 bases. The V gene end was trimmed by 4 bases and the J gene end by 7 bases; junction bases not matched to a gene: 9. Germline values: CDR1 MNHEY, CDR2 SMNVEV (reference sequence). The CDR3 runs to 15 residues. CDR3 sequence: CASSSGTSGRREQYF. In DNA form, the CDR3 reads TGTGCCAGCAGTTCCGGGACTAGCGGAAGGAGGGAGCAGTACTTC.

This chain links TRBV7-2 with TRBJ1-1; 9 nucleotides agree with TRBD1. Germline CDR1 is SGHTA and CDR2 is FQGNSA. The CDR3 covers 17 residues. J was trimmed by 3 bases and V by 0 bases; bases with no gene match: 8. The CDR3 sequence is CASSLAATGGGHTEAFF. The CDR3 region has the DNA TGTGCCAGCAGCTTAGCGGCAACAGGGGGCGGGCACACTGAAGCTTTCTTT.

This clone was detected a few times. The gene calls are TRBV10-2 and TRBJ2-7, with D perhaps TRBD2 (5 bases). V shed 7 bases and J shed 2 bases, with 12 bases lying between them. Germline loops: CDR1 WSHSY, CDR2 SAAADI. The CDR3 spans 13 residues. The CDR3 DNA reads TGCGCCAGCATTAATAGCGTTACCTACGAGCAGTACTTC. As protein: CASINSVTYEQYF.

The V call is TRBV2, the J call TRBJ2-5; 7 nucleotides match TRBD1. Per the germline V gene, CDR1 is SNHLY and CDR2 is FYNNEI. After removal of 6 bases from V and 2 bases from J, the junction contained 6 bases not matched to a gene. The CDR3 has 14 amino acids. The CDR3: CASRRQGYQETQYF. As DNA, the CDR3 is TGTGCCAGCAGAAGACAGGGATATCAAGAGACCCAGTACTTC.

The chain links TRBV3-1 (or the pseudogene TRBV3-2) to TRBJ2-5; 12 nucleotides match TRBD1. The CDR3 has 15 residues. V gave up 5 bases and J gave up 6 bases; unmatched junction bases: 7. The germline V gene has CDR1 LGHDT and CDR2 YNNKEL (reference sequence). DNA for the CDR3: TGTGCCAGCAGCTCCCCGGGACAGGGGGCCCAGACCCAGTACTTC. This gives the protein CASSSPGQGAQTQYF.

The chain joins TRBV29-1 to TRBJ2-3; D uncertain. Germline V gene data show CDR1 as SQVTM and CDR2 as ANQGSEA. The CDR3 length is 15 residues. Trimming left V 4 bases short and J 0 bases short, with 14 bases between. This chain's CDR3 is CSVVAAHISTDTQYF. DNA of the CDR3: TGCAGCGTTGTGGCGGCACATATTAGCACAGATACGCAGTATTTT.

The rearrangement links TRBV27 to TRBJ2-7; D possibly corresponds to TRBD1 (5 bases). This CDR3 is 13 amino acids long. Trimming removed 4 bases at V and 3 bases at J, with 10 bases between. Per the germline V gene, CDR1 is MNHEY and CDR2 is SMNVEV (reference sequence). The CDR3 DNA reads TGTGCCAGCAGTTCCCAGGGTTTCTACGAGCAGTACTTC. Translated: CASSSQGFYEQYF.

The chain carries TRBV5-1 and TRBJ2-3, with TRBD2 matching 11 bases. V lost 1 base and J lost 4; bases outside the gene matches: 5. The length of the CDR3 is 16 residues. Per the germline V gene, CDR1 is SGHRS and CDR2 is YFSETQ. CDR3 protein: CASSLPRLAGPDTQYF. CDR3 bases: TGCGCCAGCAGCTTGCCACGACTAGCGGGGCCAGATACGCAGTATTTT.

V usage is TRBV9 and J usage is TRBJ1-4; tentative D call: TRBD1 (5 bases). The CDR3 runs to 16 residues. Germline CDR1 SGDLS, CDR2 YYNGEE. Trimming left V 4 bases short and J 2 bases short, with 15 bases between. As DNA, the CDR3 is TGTGCCAGCAGCCCACAGAGTGGGGCGACTAATGAAAAACTGTTTTTT. Encoded protein: CASSPQSGATNEKLFF.

This chain uses TRBV28 with TRBJ1-6; tentative D call: TRBD1 (6 bases). The V end was cut by 5 bases, the J end by 9 bases, with 14 bases between. Germline CDR1 reads MDHEN; CDR2 reads SYDVKM. The length of the CDR3 is 14 residues. Here the CDR3 reads CASSLGTQASPLHF. CDR3 in DNA: TGTGCCAGCAGTCTCGGGACACAGGCTTCACCCCTCCACTTT.

This chain links TRBV7-6 with TRBJ1-4; 10 bases agree with TRBD1. The CDR3 totals 14 residues. The V gene end was trimmed by 5 bases and the J gene end by 10 bases; junction bases not matched to a gene: 7. The V gene's germline CDR1 is SGHVS and CDR2 FNYEAQ. The CDR3 DNA reads TGTGCCAGCAGCCAAAAAGGACAGGGGGGAAAACTGTTTTTT. It is translated as CASSQKGQGGKLFF.